The clone carrying this T cell receptor (beta chain) showed up just a few times. The antigen is undetermined. In TCRdb, the RT-PCR reads were re-called with MiXCR into one record per CDR3 protein. Among 630,000 or so distinct CDR3 sequences, 15% to 18% were seen once, and the ten largest hold roughly 11%. The data originate from a study of response to subunit inactivated influenza vaccine. Germline V lookup: CDR1 SEHNR, CDR2 FQNEAQ (reference sequence). The CDR3 consists of 15 residues. Germline trimming cut 5 bases from V and 1 base from J; bases unmatched to any gene: 4. Study outcomes and limitations: Each seasonal influenza vaccination, the authors suggested, recruits few new T cells.

The TCR was taken from a man aged 50 or older who received an inactivated influenza vaccine. The sample in question was PBMCs from blood, obtained about 11 days after vaccination. V is TRBV7-9 and J is TRBJ2-5; 10 bases are a match to TRBD2. The CDR3 region has the DNA TGTGCCAGCAGCACAGGACTAGCGGTCCAAGAGACCCAGTACTTC. Residues: CASSTGLAVQETQYF.